The next 15 T cell receptor beta chains were all read from a single sample in a study of blood T cells in healthy people across ages. A second PCR, run for about 7 to 11 cycles, used a sample-barcoded 5' primer plus a J-beta primer mix. TCRdb re-called the 5' RACE reads with MiXCR, one entry per CDR3 protein. In the table there are 650,000 to 800,000 distinct CDR3 sequences, under 45% of which are singletons. Sequencing used blood. Every receptor here comes from a man between 60 and 75 years old in good health.

Turning to this clonotype: A single base separates this from a much larger clone, so it may be a read error. The J gene is TRBJ2-1, the V gene TRBV20-1; D uncertain. Germline V gene lookup returns CDR1 DFQATT and CDR2 SNEGSKA (reference sequence). V lost 5 bases, J lost 8 bases, and 7 bases lay in between. The CDR3 consists of 10 residues. CDR3 loop: CSAGRYEQFF. The CDR3 DNA sequence: TGCAGTGCTGGACGCTATGAGCAGTTCTTC.

V gene TRBV6-2 or TRBV6-3 combines with J gene TRBJ1-5; TRBD1 is a possible D gene (6 bases). The V end lost 6 bases, the J end lost 4 bases, and 13 bases lay between the germline ends. The CDR3 length is 14 residues. Looked up from germline, CDR1 is MNHEY and CDR2 is SVGEGT. CDR3 sequence reads: CASSKNQGNQPQHF. For the CDR3, the DNA is TGTGCCAGCAGCAAAAACCAGGGGAATCAGCCCCAGCATTTT.

Details on this clonotype: The final CDR3 position lacks the conserved phenylalanine or tryptophan, pointing to a likely read error. The rearrangement joins TRBV2 to TRBJ2-4, with D possibly matching TRBD1 (6 bases). The J call could be wrong; TRBJ2-7 is a better fit for the DNA end. CDR1 SNHLY and CDR2 FYNNEI come from the germline V gene. The CDR3 is 15 amino acids. This chain's CDR3 is CASSLEGVSSYEQYL. DNA for the CDR3: TGTGCCAGCAGTTTAGAGGGGGTTAGCTCCTACGAGCAGTACTTA.

The V and J genes are TRBV3-1 and TRBJ2-7; TRBD2 matches at 13 bases. The CDR3 spans 15 residues. Per the germline V gene, CDR1 is LGHDT and CDR2 is YNNKEL (reference sequence). The V segment lost 6 bases and the J segment 6 bases; nucleotides outside the gene matches: 8. The CDR3 nucleotides read TGTGCCAGCAGTCGGACTAGCGGGGGTGAGTTCGAGCAGTACTTC. Amino acids: CASSRTSGGEFEQYF.

The chain joins TRBV4-1 to TRBJ2-5; 7 bases map to TRBD2. The CDR3 covers 17 residues. J lost 11 bases, V lost 6 bases, and 24 bases had no gene match. Per the germline V gene, CDR1 is MGHRA and CDR2 is YSYEKL. In DNA, the CDR3 is TGCGCCAGCAGTACCCTTAGTGGGAGGGCCGGGGGGAATGAGCAGTACTTC. Amino acid sequence: CASSTLSGRAGGNEQYF.

The V call is TRBV10-3, the J call TRBJ2-5, with TRBD1 matching 8 bases. The CDR3 loop spans 15 amino acids. The J segment lost 2 bases and the V segment lost 6 bases, leaving 8 bases of the junction unmatched. Germline lookup yields CDR1 ENHRY and CDR2 SYGVKD. In DNA, the CDR3 is TGTGCCATCAGCGAGGCGGACAGGGCTCAAGAGACCCAGTACTTC. Translation: CAISEADRAQETQYF.

The chain has TRBV2 and TRBJ1-2, with no clear D. V was trimmed by 3 bases and J by 7 bases, leaving 6 bases between them. The germline CDR1 and CDR2 sequences are SNHLY and FYNNEI. The CDR3 has 11 amino acids. The CDR3 reads CASSEGCGYTF. Here the CDR3 DNA reads TGTGCCAGCAGTGAGGGATGTGGCTACACCTTC.

A remark on this clonotype: It may be a read error: a sequence one base away is much more abundant. The chain recombines TRBV6-5 with TRBJ1-4; TRBD1 agrees at 8 bases. CDR1 is MNHEY, CDR2 SVGAGI, per germline. This CDR3 spans 14 amino acids. The CDR3 DNA follows: TGTGCCAGCAGTTACGGACAGGGCGGCGAAAAACCGTTTTTT. Its translation: CASSYGQGGEKPFF.

This clonotype came up once. The V and J genes are TRBV5-1 and TRBJ2-1, with a weak D call TRBD2 (6 bases). Germline V gives CDR1 SGHRS, CDR2 YFSETQ. V lost 4 bases, J lost 4 bases, and 18 bases lay in between. This CDR3 region has 16 residues. CDR3 in amino acids: CASSPGGGDHYNEQFF. CDR3 DNA: TGCGCCAGCAGCCCCGGCGGCGGGGACCATTACAATGAGCAGTTCTTC.

The chain uses TRBV20-1 and TRBJ1-1; D gene uncertain. Germline-derived CDR1 and CDR2 are DFQATT and SNEGSKA (reference sequence). V was clipped by 2 bases and J by 3 bases, with 7 bases between them. This CDR3 is 12 amino acids long. CDR3 sequence: CSARRRDTEAFF. The CDR3 DNA reads TGCAGTGCTAGAAGGCGGGACACTGAAGCTTTCTTT.

DNA of the CDR3: TGTGCCAGCACCCGGCTAGAGGGGGCACGGGAGACCCAGTACTTC. Translation gives CASTRLEGARETQYF. This chain links TRBV7-8 with TRBJ2-5; 7 nucleotides agree with TRBD1. CDR3 size: 15 residues. The V gene's germline CDR1 is SGHVS and CDR2 FQNEAQ. The junction had 13 bases not matched to a gene; V was cut back by 7 bases and J by 5 bases. Drawing the rest from reference TRBV7-8 and TRBJ2-5, the complete variable domain is GAGVSQSPRYKVAKRGQDVALRCDPISGHVSLFWYQQALGQGPEFLTYFQNEAQLDKSGLPSDRFFAERPEGSVSTLKIQRTQQEDSAVYLCASTRLEGARETQYFGPGTRLLVL.

The gene calls are TRBV30 and TRBJ2-7; D unclear. CDR1 GTSNPN and CDR2 SVGIG come from the germline V gene (reference sequence). The CDR3 consists of 14 residues. The V gene lost 3 bases and the J gene lost 2 bases, with 14 bases spanning the gap. The CDR3 region is CAWRIGGGAYEQYF. The CDR3, as DNA: TGTGCCTGGAGGATCGGCGGTGGCGCCTACGAGCAGTACTTC. The variable domain in full, with the rest retrieved from reference TRBV30 and TRBJ2-7, is SQTIHQWPATLVQPVGSPLSLECTVEGTSNPNLYWYRQAAGRGLQLLFYSVGIGQISSEVPQNLSASRPQDRQFILSSKKLLLSDSGFYLCAWRIGGGAYEQYFGPGTRLTVT.

The chain combines TRBV9 with TRBJ2-1; 9 nucleotides agree with TRBD2. Germline assignment: CDR1 SGDLS and CDR2 YYNGEE. The CDR3 totals 16 residues. V was pared by 0 bases and J by 4 bases, with 5 bases of the junction left unmatched. DNA of the CDR3: TGTGCCAGCAGCGTAGAGGCGGGGGGGACTTACAATGAGCAGTTCTTC. It encodes CASSVEAGGTYNEQFF.

This clonotype was observed a few times. This chain uses TRBV6-2 or TRBV6-3 with TRBJ2-1; possibly TRBD2 for D (5 bases). CDR3 size: 12 residues. Trimming removed 5 bases at V and 12 bases at J, with 14 bases between. Germline V gene sequence: CDR1 MNHEY, CDR2 SVGEGT. The CDR3 protein is CASSLRGGGQFF. The DNA of the CDR3 is TGTGCCAGCAGTCTCCGCGGTGGAGGGCAGTTCTTC.

This clonotype showed up many times. This sequence joins TRBV3-1 and TRBJ2-7; TRBD1 agrees at 12 bases. The CDR3 length is 14 residues. J gave up 5 bases and V 3 bases, and 2 bases lay outside the gene matches. Germline CDR1 LGHDT, CDR2 YNNKEL (reference sequence). In DNA, the CDR3 is TGTGCCAGCAGCCAGGGACAGGGGGCCCACGAGCAGTACTTC. This translates into CASSQGQGAHEQYF.